This is a list of T cell receptor beta chains from one sample in a study of response to subunit inactivated influenza vaccine. TCRdb re-analysed the RT-PCR reads in MiXCR, keeping a single row per CDR3 protein. Of about 530,000 distinct CDR3 sequences listed, around 13% are singletons. The input for sequencing was PBMCs from blood, taken 40 to 50 days after vaccination. These receptor sequences come from a man between 45 and 60 years old who received an inactivated influenza vaccine. CDR3s include the opening cysteine and the closing phenylalanine or tryptophan. Some rows mark clone size as missing; the rest say once, few, many or name a class of expanded clone.

>.|TRBV4-2|TRBJ2-3
CASSPTLLCSQYF
>.|TRBV5-1|TRBJ2-3
CASRGAVFSTDTQYF
>.|TRBV5-5|TRBJ1-2
CACSAPGQIPYGYTF
>few|TRBV6-1|TRBJ2-2
CASSPGRTANTGELFF
>.|TRBV13|TRBJ1-3
CASSLTGLSGNTIYF
>few|TRBV6-5|TRBJ2-5
CASSYKRGPQETQYF
>few|TRBV7-2|TRBJ2-3
CASSNGGGRTDTQYF
>many|TRBV12-3/TRBV12-4|TRBJ2-2
CATRETGRTGELFF
>.|TRBV29-1|TRBJ2-3
CSVEPIDTQYF
>.|TRBV3-1|TRBJ2-1
CASSPSGYEQFF
>many|TRBV25-1|TRBJ2-7
CASRAAGAYEQYF
>.|TRBV12-3/TRBV12-4|TRBJ1-2
CASSPSHDPGGYSF
>few|TRBV6-1|TRBJ2-5
CASREEGQIVQETQYF